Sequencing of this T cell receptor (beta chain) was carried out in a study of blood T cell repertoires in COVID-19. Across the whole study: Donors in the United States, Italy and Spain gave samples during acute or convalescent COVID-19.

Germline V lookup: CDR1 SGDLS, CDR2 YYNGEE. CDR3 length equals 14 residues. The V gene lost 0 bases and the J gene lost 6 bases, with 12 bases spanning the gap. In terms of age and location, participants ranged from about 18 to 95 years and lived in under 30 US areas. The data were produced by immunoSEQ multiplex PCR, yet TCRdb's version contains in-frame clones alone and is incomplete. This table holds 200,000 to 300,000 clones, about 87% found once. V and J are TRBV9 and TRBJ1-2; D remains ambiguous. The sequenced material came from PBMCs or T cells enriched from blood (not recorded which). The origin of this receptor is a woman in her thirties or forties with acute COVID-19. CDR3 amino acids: CASSVAAGADGYTF. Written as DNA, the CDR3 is TGTGCCAGCAGCGTAGCCGCAGGCGCAGATGGCTACACCTTC.